This entry lists 23 T cell receptor beta chains sequenced from one sample in a study of response to subunit inactivated influenza vaccine. TCRdb processed the RT-PCR reads anew with MiXCR; each CDR3 protein has one entry. The repertoire holds hundreds of thousands of distinct CDR3 sequences, with around 14% as singletons. Sequences were derived from PBMCs from blood, sampled approximately 15 days before vaccination. These receptors were obtained from a man aged 50 to 59 who received an inactivated influenza vaccine.

This clonotype was seen many times. The V call is TRBV7-6, the J call TRBJ2-3, with 7 nucleotides matching TRBD2. From germline, CDR1 is SGHVS and CDR2 FNYEAQ. The CDR3 is made up of 12 amino acids. V trimming: 4 bases; J trimming: 10 bases; junction bases outside the gene matches: 5. The CDR3 DNA sequence: TGTGCCAGCAGCTCAGACGGGAGGTCGCAGTATTTT. It encodes CASSSDGRSQYF.

This clonotype was picked up many times. J is TRBJ1-1 and V is TRBV12-3 or TRBV12-4; no reliable D call. The CDR3 spans 12 residues. The V gene lost 5 bases and the J gene lost 5 bases, with 9 bases spanning the gap. The chain's CDR3 is CASSPLGTEAFF. The CDR3 coding sequence is TGTGCCAGCAGTCCGCTTGGGACTGAAGCTTTCTTT.

The sample holds a few counts of this clonotype. This rearrangement joins TRBV6-1 to TRBJ1-5; TRBD1 aligns across 7 bases. Germline loops: CDR1 MNHNS, CDR2 SASEGT. CDR3 length: 15 residues. V shed 6 bases, J shed 0 bases, and the junction held 5 bases outside the gene matches. CDR3 residues: CASRQGQNSNQPQHF. CDR3 nucleotide sequence: TGTGCCAGCAGACAGGGACAGAATAGCAATCAGCCCCAGCATTTT.

The table lists this clonotype with a few counts. The rearrangement links TRBV12-3 or TRBV12-4 to TRBJ1-5; D is ambiguous. V lost 1 base to trimming and J lost 7 bases, with 14 bases between them. CDR3 length: 15 amino acids. DNA for the CDR3: TGTGCCAGCAGTTTAGGCCAGGCTGCGGGGCAGCCCCAGCATTTT. Protein sequence: CASSLGQAAGQPQHF.

Only a few counts were recorded for this clonotype. The V gene is TRBV5-5, the J gene TRBJ2-1; 13 bases map to TRBD2. The CDR3 has 17 amino acids. From germline, CDR1 is SGHKS and CDR2 YYEKEE (reference sequence). The junction had 6 bases not matched to a gene; V was cut back by 4 bases and J by 2 bases. The CDR3, as DNA: TGTGCCAGCAGCCCGGGACTAGCGGGGAACGCCTACAATGAGCAGTTCTTC. This codes for CASSPGLAGNAYNEQFF.

This clonotype was seen more than once but under ten times. Germline and junction disagree at one end, which may indicate a read error. The chain recombines TRBV3-1 with TRBJ2-1; TRBD2 aligns across 14 bases. CDR1 LGHDT and CDR2 YNNKEL come from the germline V gene (reference sequence). CDR3 size: 16 residues. DNA for the CDR3: TGCGCCAGCAGCCGACTAGCGGGGGGGTCCTACAATGAGCAGTTCTTC. Translation: CASSRLAGGSYNEQFF.

This clonotype was seen a few times. The rearrangement uses TRBV2 and TRBJ2-1; TRBD2 agrees at 9 bases. Germline V gene data show CDR1 as SNHLY and CDR2 as FYNNEI. Trimming cost V 11 bases and J 8 bases; bases outside gene matches: 25. The CDR3 runs 18 residues. The DNA for the CDR3 is TGTGCCCTCTGTCCCTGGTCCCTGACTAGCGGTATGGGCTATGAGCAGTTCTTC. The encoded protein is CALCPWSLTSGMGYEQFF.

The chain uses TRBV19 and TRBJ1-1; D call uncertain. V was shortened by 6 bases and J by 1 base, with 9 bases between the two germline ends. The CDR3 runs to 13 residues. The germline CDR1 and CDR2 sequences are LNHDA and SQIVND (reference sequence). Here the CDR3 reads CASREVPNTEAFF. CDR3 in DNA: TGTGCCAGTAGGGAGGTCCCGAACACTGAAGCTTTCTTT.

This clonotype showed up just a few times. The CDR3 DNA is TGTGCCACCAGTGACCCCGACAGGGGTGCTTTCTTT. It is translated as CATSDPDRGAFF. The chain carries TRBV24-1 and TRBJ1-1; 8 bases line up with TRBD1. Germline V lookup: CDR1 KGHDR, CDR2 SFDVKD. This CDR3 has 12 amino acids. Unmatched junction bases numbered 5, after V lost 4 bases and J lost 11 bases.

The chain recombines TRBV5-6 with TRBJ2-1; 10 nucleotides agree with TRBD2. V shed 5 bases and J 2 bases; nucleotides not matched to a gene: 4. Germline CDR1 reads SGHDT; CDR2 reads YYEEEE. The CDR3 spans 15 residues. CDR3 in DNA: TGTGCCAGCAGGCGTACTAGCGGGACCTACAATGAGCAGTTCTTC. Protein: CASRRTSGTYNEQFF.

This chain links TRBV9 with TRBJ2-7, with 7 bases that match TRBD1. The CDR3 consists of 13 residues. In germline, CDR1 is SGDLS, CDR2 YYNGEE. V shed 1 base, J shed 5 bases, and the junction held 3 bases outside the gene matches. The CDR3 spells CASSVNTGDEQYF. The DNA of the CDR3 is TGTGCCAGCAGCGTAAATACAGGGGACGAGCAGTACTTC.

This chain uses TRBV4-2 with TRBJ2-1; D remains unclear. This CDR3 contains 14 residues. The germline V gene encodes CDR1 LGHNA and CDR2 YNFKEQ. V was trimmed by 0 bases and J by 3 bases, leaving 6 bases between them. The CDR3: CASSQDNSYNEQFF. The DNA for the CDR3 is TGTGCCAGCAGCCAAGATAACAGCTACAATGAGCAGTTCTTC.

A remark on this clonotype: The junction shows a germline mismatch at one end, possibly a read error. The CDR3 region has the DNA TGCGCCAGCAGCTTGGGGTCGGGGGCCGAGCTGTACTTC. Amino acid sequence: CASSLGSGAELYF. The chain has TRBV5-1 and TRBJ2-7; either TRBD1 or TRBD2 may supply D (6 bases each). The CDR3 runs to 13 residues. Germline CDR1 SGHRS, CDR2 YFSETQ.

The genes are TRBV7-2 and TRBJ2-5; 7 nucleotides match TRBD1. The V gene's germline CDR1 is SGHTA and CDR2 FQGNSA. J lost 7 bases, V lost 3 bases, and 11 bases had no gene match. This CDR3 is built from 15 residues. The CDR3: CASSFGQALTGTQYF. In DNA form, the CDR3 reads TGTGCCAGCAGCTTCGGACAGGCCCTTACCGGGACCCAGTACTTC.

This clonotype was recorded a few times. The chain carries TRBV4-3 and TRBJ2-7; 11 bases line up with TRBD1. Trimming cost V 0 bases and J 9 bases; bases outside gene matches: 13. This CDR3 contains 17 residues. The germline gives CDR1 LGHNA, CDR2 YSLEER. The CDR3 is CASSQDLGTGGSTRQYF. The CDR3 region has the DNA TGCGCCAGCAGCCAAGACTTGGGGACAGGGGGTTCCACTCGGCAGTACTTC.

This clonotype was counted between two and nine times. The chain carries TRBV20-1 and TRBJ2-1; possibly TRBD2 for D (5 bases). Germline V gene lookup returns CDR1 DFQATT and CDR2 SNEGSKA (reference sequence). V was trimmed by 6 bases and J by 10 bases, leaving 10 bases between them. The CDR3 has 10 amino acids. The CDR3 region is CSATTGEQFF. CDR3 in DNA: TGCAGTGCCACGACGGGGGAGCAGTTCTTC.

The table lists this clonotype with a count of one. Just one base apart from a much larger clone, this may be a read error. The gene calls are TRBV5-6 and TRBJ2-7, with 9 positions matching TRBD1. The CDR3 consists of 13 residues. Germline CDR1 and CDR2: SGHDT and YYEEEE. This CDR3 reads CANSWGQGHEQYF. In DNA, the CDR3 is TGTGCCAACAGCTGGGGACAGGGCCACGAGCAGTACTTC. Filled out from reference TRBV5-6 and TRBJ2-7, the complete variable domain reads DAGVTQSPTHLIKTRGQQVTLRCSPKSGHDTVSWYQQALGQGPQFIFQYYEEEERQRGNFPDRFSGHQFPNYSSELNVNALLLGDSALYLCANSWGQGHEQYFGPGTRLTVT.

This clonotype came up a few times. The chain is built from TRBV12-3 or TRBV12-4 and TRBJ1-1; 8 positions match TRBD1. V was clipped by 6 bases and J by 1 base; unmatched bases: 4. The CDR3 sequence is 14 residues long. CDR3 in amino acids: CASRRTGWNTEAFF. CDR3 nucleotides: TGTGCCAGCAGGCGGACAGGGTGGAACACTGAAGCTTTCTTT.

The genes are TRBV18 and TRBJ1-1; D remains ambiguous. The V and J ends lost 1 base and 11 bases respectively, with 23 bases between them. Per the germline V gene, CDR1 is KGHSH and CDR2 is LQKENI. The CDR3 length is 16 residues. DNA for the CDR3: TGTGCCAGCTCACCACGGCAGGACCCCGCACCTTTCGGTGCTTTCTTT. Translated: CASSPRQDPAPFGAFF.

This clonotype was seen a few times. The V and J genes are TRBV4-1 and TRBJ2-1; D is ambiguous. Between the trimmed V and J ends, which lost 1 base and 3 bases, there was a span of 7 bases. Germline CDR1 MGHRA, CDR2 YSYEKL. The CDR3 spans 14 residues. CDR3 in DNA: TGCGCCAGCAGCCAAGCGACCCGCTACAATGAGCAGTTCTTC. This encodes CASSQATRYNEQFF.

The genes are TRBV7-9 and TRBJ2-5, with TRBD2 identical over 7 bases. Germline assignment: CDR1 SEHNR and CDR2 FQNEAQ (reference sequence). The junction had 6 bases not matched to a gene; V was cut back by 0 bases and J by 5 bases. The CDR3 is 15 amino acids. The CDR3 is CASSLASGVWETQYF. Here the CDR3 DNA reads TGTGCCAGCAGCTTAGCGAGCGGGGTCTGGGAGACCCAGTACTTC.

In this sample, this clonotype turned up many times. The chain is built from TRBV5-6 and TRBJ2-7; D remains ambiguous. This CDR3 has 13 amino acids. Germline CDR1 SGHDT, CDR2 YYEEEE. Trimming shortened V by 4 bases and J by 1 base, and 9 bases separated the two germline ends. The CDR3 DNA follows: TGTGCCAGCAGCCTTTCTTTTTCCTACGAGCAGTACTTC. It specifies CASSLSFSYEQYF.

The chain recombines TRBV3-1 with TRBJ2-6; D gene unclear. Looked up from germline, CDR1 is LGHDT and CDR2 is YNNKEL (reference sequence). The CDR3 sequence is 15 residues long. V lost 1 base and J 0 bases, leaving 4 bases between the germline ends. The DNA of the CDR3 is TGTGCCAGCAGCCAAGTACTCTCTGGGGCCAACGTCCTGACTTTC. This translates into CASSQVLSGANVLTF.